A selection of T cell receptor beta chains follows, all from one sample in a study of blood T cells in healthy people across ages. Each CDR3 protein is one row after TCRdb ran MiXCR on the 5' RACE reads. The sample holds around 690,000 distinct CDR3 sequences; about 54% are singletons and the top ten take 35% to 40%. Sequenced: blood. The origin of the receptors is a man in his sixties in good health. The CDR3 runs from the conserved cysteine through the conserved F or W. A D gene is named only where the DNA matches it firmly. Rows give clone size only sometimes, using once, few, many, or a class for an expanded clone.

d_call clone_size j_call v_call cdr3_nt cdr3_aa
- - TRBJ2-4 TRBV11-2 TGTGCCAGCAGCTTAGATGGGGCGCTCAAAAACATTCAGTACTTC CASSLDGALKNIQYF
TRBD1 - TRBJ2-7 TRBV27 TGTGCCAGCAGTCCGGGACAGGCCTTTACCTACGAGCAGTACTTC CASSPGQAFTYEQYF
TRBD2 - TRBJ2-3 TRBV28 TGTGCCAGCATTTCGGGGGGGTCCACAGATACGCAGTATTTT CASISGGSTDTQYF
TRBD2 - TRBJ2-6 TRBV7-2 TGTGCCAGCAGCTCCCCTCGAGGTAGCGGGGGAAGCTCTGGGGCCAACGTCCTGACTTTC CASSSPRGSGGSSGANVLTF
TRBD2 - TRBJ2-5 TRBV2 TGTGCCAGCAGTGAAGCACTAGCGGCGGGTAAAGAGACCCAGTACTTC CASSEALAAGKETQYF
- - TRBJ2-3 TRBV3-1 TGTGCCAGCAGCCAGGGCAGGTTCACAGATACGCAGTATTTT CASSQGRFTDTQYF
TRBD1 - TRBJ2-5 TRBV20-1 TGCAGTGCTAGAGATGAGGGACAGCAAGAGACCCAGTACTTC CSARDEGQQETQYF
- - TRBJ1-4 TRBV20-1 TGCAGTGCTAGAGATCGGCGGAGAGCTAATGAAAAACTGTTTTTT CSARDRRRANEKLFF
- - TRBJ1-2 TRBV6-5 TGTGCCAGCAGTTACTTCGGGGCCCCGGATAACAATGGCTACACCTTC CASSYFGAPDNNGYTF
TRBD1 few TRBJ2-6 TRBV4-2 TGTGCCAGCAGCCAAGGAGACAGGGCTGGGGCCAACGTCCTGACTTTC CASSQGDRAGANVLTF
- - TRBJ2-1 TRBV9 TGTGCCAGCAGCGCGGGACTGGGACGCACTGAGCAGTTCTTC CASSAGLGRTEQFF
TRBD1 - TRBJ1-5 TRBV6-5 TGTGCCAGCAGGTCGGCAGGACAGGGGGATCAGCCCCAGCATTTT CASRSAGQGDQPQHF
TRBD1 once TRBJ2-1 TRBV6-1 TGTGCCAGCAAGGGACAGGGCTACAATGAGCAGTTCTTC CASKGQGYNEQFF
TRBD1 few TRBJ1-4 TRBV27 TGTGCCAGCAGTCGGACAGGGGCTAATGAAAAACTGTTTTTT CASSRTGANEKLFF
- - TRBJ1-2 TRBV20-1 TGCAGTGCATCGCGAGGGGGGGAAATGGGCTACACCTTC CSASRGGEMGYTF
TRBD1 few TRBJ2-1 TRBV5-1 TGCGCCAGCAGCTTGGAACGGACAGGGAATGAGCAGTTCTTC CASSLERTGNEQFF
TRBD2 - TRBJ2-3 TRBV9 TGTACCAGCAGCGCGACCGGGACTATCACAGATACGCAGTATTTT CTSSATGTITDTQYF
TRBD1 - TRBJ1-2 TRBV29-1 TGCAGCGTGACAGGGGGGAATGGCTACACCTTC CSVTGGNGYTF
TRBD1 - TRBJ2-1 TRBV6-5 TGTGCCAGCAGTTATTATGGACAGGGATACAATGAGCAGTTCTTC CASSYYGQGYNEQFF
- once TRBJ1-1 TRBV14 TGTGCCAGCAGCCAATTGTACACTGAAGCTTTCTTT CASSQLYTEAFF
TRBD1 - TRBJ2-4 TRBV20-1 TGCAGTGCTCAAGGGACAGGGCACGGCATTCAGTACTTC CSAQGTGHGIQYF
TRBD1 - TRBJ1-2 TRBV19 TGTGCCACCTGGACAGGAAGACATAACTATGGCTACACCTTC CATWTGRHNYGYTF
- - TRBJ2-3 TRBV20-1 TGCAGTGCTAGAGGGGACACCTTGGGACGGACAGATACGCAGTATTTT CSARGDTLGRTDTQYF
TRBD2 - TRBJ2-5 TRBV5-6 TGTGCCAGCAGCTCCCTACTAGCGGGTTACAAAGAGACCCAGTACTTC CASSSLLAGYKETQYF
TRBD1 - TRBJ2-7 TRBV11-2 TGTGCCAGCAGCCTATCGACAGGGGGAAACTCCTACGAGCAGTACTTC CASSLSTGGNSYEQYF
- - TRBJ2-4 TRBV10-3 TGTGCCATCAGTTCACCTGGGGGCGGCAGGAACATTCAGTACTTC CAISSPGGGRNIQYF
- - TRBJ2-1 TRBV20-1 TGCAGTGCCAGACCGGGGGCATCCTACAATGAGCAGTTCTTC CSARPGASYNEQFF
TRBD1 - TRBJ2-3 TRBV10-3 TGTGCCATCACCGCCGACAGGGCCCGTGGCACAGATACGCAGTATTTT CAITADRARGTDTQYF
TRBD2 - TRBJ2-7 TRBV20-1 TGCAGTGCTAGGGCGGGGGGGTATGGATACGAGCAGTACTTC CSARAGGYGYEQYF
- - TRBJ2-7 TRBV7-8 TGTGCCAGCAGCTTAGGGTCGGGACCACACTACGAGCAGTACTTC CASSLGSGPHYEQYF
TRBD2 - TRBJ2-3 TRBV6-5 TGTGCCAGCAGTTACGCTGGGACTACCATGACGCAGTATTTT CASSYAGTTMTQYF
- - TRBJ2-1 TRBV9 TGTGCCAGCAGCGTAGCGGGGGAGTTTTACAATGAGCAGTTCTTC CASSVAGEFYNEQFF
- - TRBJ2-7 TRBV4-1 TGCGCCAGCAGCCAAGATCTCGCGTCAGTGGGGCTCTACGAGCAGTACTTC CASSQDLASVGLYEQYF
- - TRBJ1-6 TRBV6-2/TRBV6-3 TGTGCCGGCACCCAGGGGACACCCCTCCACTTT CAGTQGTPLHF
TRBD2 - TRBJ2-7 TRBV7-2 TGTGCCAGCAGCGGAGGACTAGCGGGAGCCTACGAGCAGTACTTC CASSGGLAGAYEQYF
- few TRBJ2-3 TRBV6-1 TGTGCCAGCACCCTAGGGACCCAGGGGCGAGTCACAGATACGCAGTATTTT CASTLGTQGRVTDTQYF
- - TRBJ2-3 TRBV20-1 TGCAGTGCTAGAAGGGGGACAAGCACAGATACGCAGTATTTT CSARRGTSTDTQYF
- - TRBJ1-2 TRBV9 TGTGCCAGCAGCGTAGAGGCGGCAGGGCCCTATGGCTACACCTTC CASSVEAAGPYGYTF
- - TRBJ1-5 TRBV21-1 TGTGCCAGCAGCAAAGGCCCAAAAAAACAGGGCTCTGGCAATCAGCCCCAGCATTTT CASSKGPKKQGSGNQPQHF
- - TRBJ2-1 TRBV20-1 TGCAGTGCTAGAGTCTCCGGGCGCCGGGGGGAGCAGTTCTTC CSARVSGRRGEQFF
- few TRBJ1-6 TRBV5-1 TGCGCCAGCAGCTTAAGGGGGGCGGATAATTCACCCCTCCACTTT CASSLRGADNSPLHF
- - TRBJ1-1 TRBV18 TGTGCCAGCTCACCACGGGCGGCGAACACTGAAGCTTTCTTT CASSPRAANTEAFF
- few TRBJ2-5 TRBV3-1 TGTGCCAGCAGCCTCCCCCGGGACTACCAAGAGACCCAGTACTTC CASSLPRDYQETQYF
- - TRBJ2-5 TRBV6-6 TGTGCCAGCAGTTACAATGCTCAAGAGACCCAGTACTTC CASSYNAQETQYF
- - TRBJ2-3 TRBV4-1 TGCGCCAGCAGCCAAGCTCCACTGAGTCCGGGGCAGGATACGCAGTATTTT CASSQAPLSPGQDTQYF
TRBD2 - TRBJ2-7 TRBV9 TGTGCCAGCAGCGTACCCCTGACTAGCGGGGACCGTTACGAGCAGTACTTC CASSVPLTSGDRYEQYF
- - TRBJ2-1 TRBV7-8 TGTGCCAGCAGCTTTAGGGAAACAGGAGTCAAGATCAATGAGCAGTTCTTC CASSFRETGVKINEQFF
TRBD1 - TRBJ1-2 TRBV28 TGTGCCAGCAGTTCATCGGGACAGAACTATGGCTACACCTTC CASSSSGQNYGYTF
- few TRBJ2-5 TRBV21-1 TGTGCCAGCAGCAAAATAGTTCCGGAGACCCAGTACTTC CASSKIVPETQYF
- few TRBJ1-1 TRBV5-1 TGCGCCAGCAGCTGGACCCAAGGAGGGACCGGGTCTGAAGCTTTCTTT CASSWTQGGTGSEAFF
- - TRBJ2-3 TRBV24-1 TGTGCCACCAAAGGTGCGGGCCGCACAGATACGCAGTATTTT CATKGAGRTDTQYF
TRBD1 few TRBJ1-2 TRBV11-2 TGTGCCAGCAGCCCGAGGAGGAAAATCGGGACAGGGGTTCGGGGCTACACCTTC CASSPRRKIGTGVRGYTF
- many TRBJ2-5 TRBV7-9 TGTGCCAGCAGCTTATCTAAACAAGAGACCCAGTACTTC CASSLSKQETQYF
- - TRBJ2-3 TRBV3-1 TGTGCCAGCAGCCAAGAGATAGATGCTAGCACAGATACGCAGTATTTT CASSQEIDASTDTQYF
TRBD2 - TRBJ2-3 TRBV20-1 TGCAGTGCTAGCCCTCGGACTAGCCTGAGGGATACGCAGTATTTT CSASPRTSLRDTQYF